This T cell receptor (beta chain) was retrieved from a study of blood T cells in healthy people across ages. RNA extraction gave at least 5.5 micrograms of total RNA per sample. Alongside a J-beta primer mix, a sample-barcoded 5' primer served in a second PCR lasting about 7 to 12 cycles. TCRdb re-called the 5' RACE reads with MiXCR, one entry per CDR3 protein. The sample carries 1.5 million to 2 million distinct CDR3 sequences, around 35% recorded once. The CDR3 is made up of 17 amino acids. From germline, CDR1 is LGHNA and CDR2 YNFKEQ. About this clonotype itself: One end of the junction does not line up with germline, which may come from a read error.

This receptor was taken from a woman aged 25 to 39 in good health. The sequencing input was blood. The chain combines TRBV4-2 with TRBJ2-1, with a weak D call TRBD1 (6 bases). For the CDR3, the DNA is TGTGCCAGCAGCCAGAGTATCCGGGACATTCGCCTCAATGGGCAGTTCTTT. It specifies CASSQSIRDIRLNGQFF.